The source of this T cell receptor (beta chain) is a study of T and B cells in COVID-19 patients. This clonotype is labeled large. From blood, about 240-550 ng of genomic DNA served as TRB template. The ends were cut back, 3 bases at V and 7 bases at J, with 3 bases in the middle. Per germline, CDR1 LNHDA and CDR2 SQIVND (reference sequence). This CDR3 is built from 11 residues. Multiplex PCR with BIOMED2 TRB-A/B primer pools amplified TRB rearrangements. TCRdb redid the calling of the multiplex PCR reads with MiXCR, one entry per CDR3 protein. The repertoire holds about 4,800 distinct CDR3 sequences, under 30% seen once, with roughly 36% in the top ten.

This chain connects TRBV19 to TRBJ2-2; no clear D gene. Sequences were obtained from blood. The sequence came from a human donor with active COVID-19. CDR3 coding DNA: TGTGCCAGTAGTATGGTCGGGGAGCTGTTTTTT. Translating it yields CASSMVGELFF.